This T cell receptor beta chain derives from a study of cytomegalovirus exposure and HLA in healthy donors (dated by TCRdb to about 2017). About the investigation overall: In an earlier analysis of under 600 of the donors, roughly 300 Gb of sequence data and 90 million to 120 million unique TCR beta sequences from about 179 million T cells were reported. Of the approximately 400 genotyped donors, roughly 80% fell in the genetic ancestry cluster associated with self-reported Caucasian donors. Using immunosequencing, the study profiled T cell repertoires from about 650 subjects and related those repertoires to cytomegalovirus serostatus. Typing coverage differed by locus: A, B, C, DRB1 and DQB1 were typed in about 629-640 donors, DQA1 in 522, DPA1 in 600 to 610, and DPB1 in 472. Among 398 genotyped donors of the cohort, an average of around 250,000 unique TCR beta nucleotide sequences was sequenced per donor, of which about 20% were non-productive. Donor age, sex, ethnicity and CMV serostatus were collected together with the repertoire data. The later analysis used no new phenotypic data to find candidate immune exposures, relying instead on TCR beta sequences and their occurrence across donors. In a later genetic analysis, genome-wide SNP genotypes for about three fifths of the roughly 670 donors were used, and that subset was treated as a discovery cohort. All discovery cohort repertoires had been generated using a single sequencing platform. Several DR-DQ haplotypes were treated as single units for association and clustering because of strong linkage in the cohort. The aim of the study was to test whether cataloging public T cell receptors could identify signatures of past pathogen exposure. An early release covering roughly 640 HLA-typed donors comprised about 300 gigabases of sequencing data and 85 million to 100 million unique TCR sequences. The study combined high-throughput TCR immunosequencing, statistical association of individual TCRs with disease status, and machine learning to predict cytomegalovirus infection status. Both class I and class II loci were covered by HLA typing, at four-digit resolution. A later analysis re-analyzed previously published TCR beta repertoires from 650 to 800 donors and added high-resolution HLA genotyping to study TCR occurrence patterns. An earlier analysis of around 580 of the donors used high-throughput TCR beta sequencing to judge whether each TCR beta V gene segment behaved as functional or pseudogenic. Besides the first cohort of more than 650 subjects, a separate validation cohort made up of 120 different subjects was used. General study outcomes and caveats: In a later analysis, several top co-occurrence clusters were reported to appear linked to parvovirus B19, influenza, CMV and Epstein-Barr virus. A later genetic analysis associated a missense DCLRE1C variant with V-gene and J-gene trimming of TCR beta chains, and an independent cohort replicated the association. In this cohort, only TCR beta chains were sequenced, and detectable features were limited by the absence of alpha or paired-chain data. At a false discovery rate of 0.05, a later analysis linked around 15,000 TCR beta sequences to specific HLA alleles. A group of highly shared sequence variants was considered likely to be a technical artifact of the sequencing pipeline. In vitro tests confirmed that a few of the cytomegalovirus-associated TCR beta chains recognize cytomegalovirus antigens. In a later analysis, TCR association rates were found to vary across HLA loci, with the most associated TCRs seen for DRB1 alleles and the fewest for HLA-C alleles. The earlier analysis of almost 600 of the donors excluded 15 to 20 rarely observed V segments, including chromosome 9 orphons, because counts were too low. The 87-base-pair reads could not distinguish some IMGT-functional V segments, including TRBV6-2 and TRBV6-3, so those segments were excluded. Correlated functional status among segregating V segments might be attributable to linkage disequilibrium, but an unknown experimental factor could not be ruled out. Cytomegalovirus status was reported to be diagnosed by the classifier with high specificity and sensitivity in both the original and validation cohorts. Compared with the roughly 600-donor mean, donors in an Asian-associated ancestry cluster had fewer N-insertions in productive TCRs, according to a later genetic analysis. According to a later analysis, most CMV-associated TCR beta chains appeared to be HLA-restricted, and the HLA associations seemed to be driven largely by CMV exposure. Because HLA typing was missing for some donors at each locus, association tests included only the typed subset. In a later analysis, HLA-associated TCR beta chains were found to be more clonally expanded and to have lower generation probabilities than equally common non-associated chains. A further reported finding was that TCR beta sequences accurately predicted the HLA-A and HLA-B alleles for most subjects in the first cohort. A total of 164 TCR beta chains were listed by the study as associated with cytomegalovirus. The only immune exposure information available for the cohort was CMV serostatus. In an earlier analysis of more than 500 of the donors, most TCR beta V segments appeared in productive rearrangements about 87% or about 30% of the time, broadly matching IMGT annotations. Sequencing depth was assumed to be roughly uniform across donors in the presence/absence analyses, though that assumption may not hold. Assigning TCR associations to individual alleles was difficult when HLA alleles, especially DR and DQ, strongly co-occurred. According to the authors, the approach could potentially be generalized to other disease states and immunological phenotypes. Most TCR sequences were seen in very few donors, while some public TCRs were found in many individuals.

Reading the germline V gene (reference sequence) gives CDR1 LNHDA and CDR2 SQIVND. The CDR3 runs 16 residues from the cysteine to the phenylalanine. CDR3 DNA only is kept here, 48 bases in frame from base 1. Relative to germline, V is 6 bases shorter and J is 1 base shorter, with 15 bases between their ends. With regard to this clone: Its antigen target is currently unknown. Per-nucleotide qualities are absent, and no much larger clonotype sits a single base away.

The library was prepared using the immunoSEQ multiplex PCR assay. For the multiplex PCR, a mixture combining 60 forward primers for TCR Vbeta segments and 13 reverse primers for TCR Jbeta segments was used. Amplification of the CDR3 region of rearranged TCR beta genes was performed with a multiplex PCR assay on genomic DNA. The Illumina HiSeq System was used to sequence the amplified TCR beta libraries as 87-base-pair reads. Turning to the authors' computational methods: A later analysis counted approximately 84 million unique TCR beta chains across the 666 repertoires, and roughly 10 million of these chains were shared by at least two donors. A nearest-neighbor algorithm error-corrected the raw reads and collapsed the reads into unique sequences, merging closely related sequences to remove PCR and sequencing errors. To assign V, D and J gene segments, CDR3 sequences were aligned to IMGT reference sequences. For a sequence to be retained, a match of at least six nucleotides to both a V gene segment and a J gene segment was required. Rearrangements were classified as productive when the CDR3 lacked stop codons and remained in frame with V and J, and all other rearrangements were classified as non-productive. Following IMGT convention, CDR3 was defined as the stretch from the second conserved V-encoded cysteine up to the conserved J-encoded phenylalanine. The earlier analysis of some 600 of the donors excluded sequences that lacked an unambiguous match to a single V gene segment. In an earlier analysis of approximately 560 of the donors, a V segment was called functional when productive rearrangements were above 56.7%, and segregating when the standard deviation between donors exceeded 5%. A statistical classification framework was built to diagnose cytomegalovirus status from the catalog of TCR beta chain sequences. V and J gene assignment, in a later analysis, came from comparing TCR nucleotide sequences with IMGT/GENE-DB human TR gene sequences. Using the TCRdist pipeline, a later analysis assigned CDR3 sequences along with most-parsimonious VDJ recombination scenarios. In a later analysis, each TCR beta chain was defined by its CDR3 amino acid sequence together with its V-gene family, and reads lacking a unique V-gene family were excluded. In a later analysis, a few hundred highly shared, low-generation-probability nucleotide sequences were removed to address suspected cross-contamination and a sequencing artifact. A later analysis calculated a clonal expansion index for each public chain from normalized within-repertoire ranks of inferred template counts. Generation probabilities in a later analysis came from a VDJ recombination model fitted to out-of-frame rearrangements, and those results were checked against IGoR. Hypergeometric tests were used in a later analysis to score TCR-TCR, TCR-HLA and TCR-CMV co-occurrence, with a repertoire-size bias correction applied to the TCR pairs. A later analysis estimated false discovery rates by permuting HLA or CMV assignments 20 times. A later analysis grouped co-occurring TCRs with DBSCAN, adding TCRdist sequence similarity when clustering within HLA-allele-positive subsets. For co-occurrence clustering, repertoires with fewer than 30,000 or more than 120,000 public chains were excluded, along with five repertoires with anomalous nucleotide sharing. TCRdb's version of the immuneACCESS table is confined to in-frame rearrangements and falls short of the full clone set. An unresolved V gene accounts for under half of the shortfall where checked; the remainder is of unknown origin. Clonal size and the V and J genes are those of that table, whereas D and trimming came from the DNA. The sample table holds some 110,000 clones, of which 71% were seen once. The ten largest clones add up to 2.5% to 3.5% of the sample.

The cohort comprised 670 or so healthy bone marrow donors. All cohort members were sampled while nominally healthy, although unrecorded immune exposures were likely present. The donor was CMV seronegative and was included in the group of a few hundred seronegative cohort members. Every donor gave a peripheral blood sample, and the peripheral blood mononuclear cells from that sample were used for TCR beta sequencing. Genomic DNA was extracted from the blood cell samples with the Qiagen DNeasy Blood Extraction Kit. The sequenced sample was PBMCs. This sequence was found in a female donor in good health and CMV-seronegative. This sequence uses TRBV19 and TRBJ2-2; a weak D assignment points to TRBD1 (5 bases agree). The CDR3 protein sequence reads: CASRDFRRGNTGELFF. Read as DNA, the sequence is TGTGCCAGTAGAGATTTCCGTAGGGGGAACACCGGGGAGCTGTTTTTT.